These 8 T cell receptor beta chains originate from one sample sequenced in a study of cytomegalovirus exposure and HLA in healthy donors. TCRdb keeps only in-frame clones here, not all; method: immunoSEQ multiplex PCR. The sample gives 300,000 to 450,000 clones, 86% of which show up once; 0.83% is in the top ten. Sequenced sample: PBMCs. The source is a woman aged 18-35 years in good health and CMV-seronegative.

This clone has just a few counts. The rearrangement uses TRBV2 and TRBJ2-7; D call uncertain. Per the germline V gene, CDR1 is SNHLY and CDR2 is FYNNEI. The CDR3 sequence is 11 residues long. Trimming stripped 7 bases from V and 4 bases from J, with 8 bases between. The CDR3 sequence: CASILEYEQYF. For the CDR3, the DNA is TGTGCCAGCATCCTCGAGTACGAGCAGTACTTC.

To note about this clone: The sample has other DNA sequences that encode this CDR3 too. The J gene is TRBJ2-1, the V gene TRBV30; 8 nucleotides match TRBD2. Germline CDR1 reads GTSNPN; CDR2 reads SVGIG (reference sequence). Unmatched junction bases numbered 0, after V lost 4 bases and J lost 4 bases. The CDR3 loop spans 12 amino acids. CDR3: CAWTSGYNEQFF. The CDR3 DNA reads TGTGCCTGGACTAGCGGGTACAATGAGCAGTTCTTC.

The chain couples TRBV15 to TRBJ1-1, with 7 bases lining up with TRBD1. This CDR3 has 12 amino acids. Germline V gene sequence: CDR1 LNHNV, CDR2 YYDKDF (reference sequence). V was clipped by 3 bases and J by 8 bases; unmatched bases: 3. The CDR3 sequence is CATSSPGGEAFF. The CDR3 DNA sequence: TGTGCCACCAGCAGCCCAGGGGGGGAAGCTTTCTTT.

The gene calls are TRBV9 and TRBJ2-1; D may be TRBD2 (7 bases). Germline CDR1 reads SGDLS; CDR2 reads YYNGEE. V gave up 4 bases and J gave up 3 bases, with 14 bases separating them. This CDR3 comprises 15 residues. The CDR3 here is CASSPGGGLYNEQFF. DNA of the CDR3: TGTGCCAGCAGCCCCGGCGGGGGCCTCTACAATGAGCAGTTCTTC. The full variable domain, with the rest looked up from reference TRBV9 and TRBJ2-1, is DSGVTQTPKHLITATGQRVTLRCSPRSGDLSVYWYQQSLDQGLQFLIQYYNGEERAKGNILERFSAQQFPDLHSELNLSSLELGDSALYFCASSPGGGLYNEQFFGPGTRLTVL.

The rearrangement links TRBV7-6 to TRBJ2-1; TRBD2 agrees at 9 bases. The CDR3 totals 15 residues. Trimming at V came to 4 bases and at J to 8 bases, leaving 9 bases not matched to a gene. Germline loops: CDR1 SGHVS, CDR2 FNYEAQ. Here the CDR3 DNA reads TGTGCCAGCAGCTCATATCCGGGACTAGCAGATGAGCAGTTCTTC. Translation: CASSSYPGLADEQFF.

The table lists this clone with a count of one. J is TRBJ1-1 and V is TRBV4-1; D not resolved. V was pared by 1 base and J by 3 bases, with 9 bases between. CDR1 MGHRA and CDR2 YSYEKL come from the germline V gene. The CDR3 covers 14 residues. CDR3 protein: CASSQGILDTEAFF. The CDR3 nucleotides read TGCGCCAGCAGCCAAGGAATACTGGACACTGAAGCTTTCTTT.

V is TRBV27 and J is TRBJ1-2; 8 bases map to TRBD1. Germline V gives CDR1 MNHEY, CDR2 SMNVEV (reference sequence). J gave up 2 bases and V 5 bases, and 4 bases lay outside the gene matches. The CDR3 extends over 14 amino acids. CDR3 bases: TGTGCCAGCAGTGGGGACAGGAAAAACTATGGCTACACCTTC. Encoded protein: CASSGDRKNYGYTF.

The chain is built from TRBV15 and TRBJ1-1; possible D gene TRBD1, 5 bases. The CDR3 totals 16 residues. Per the germline V gene, CDR1 is LNHNV and CDR2 is YYDKDF (reference sequence). V was shortened by 1 base and J by 1 base, with 13 bases between the two germline ends. CDR3: CATSRGGTEGNTEAFF. CDR3 nucleotide sequence: TGTGCCACCAGCAGAGGGGGGACGGAGGGGAACACTGAAGCTTTCTTT.